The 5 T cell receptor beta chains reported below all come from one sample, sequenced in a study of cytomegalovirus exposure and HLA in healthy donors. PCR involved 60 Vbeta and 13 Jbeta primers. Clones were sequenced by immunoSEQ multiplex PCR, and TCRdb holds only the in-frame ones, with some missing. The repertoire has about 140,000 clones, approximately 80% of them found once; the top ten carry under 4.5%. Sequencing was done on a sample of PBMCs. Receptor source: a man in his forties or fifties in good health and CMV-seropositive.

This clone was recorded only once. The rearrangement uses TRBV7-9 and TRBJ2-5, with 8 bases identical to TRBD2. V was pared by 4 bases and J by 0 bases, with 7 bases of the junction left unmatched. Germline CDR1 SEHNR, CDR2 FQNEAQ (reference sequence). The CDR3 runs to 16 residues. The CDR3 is CASSWSQRENQETQYF. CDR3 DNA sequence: TGTGCCAGCAGCTGGAGCCAGCGGGAGAACCAAGAGACCCAGTACTTC.

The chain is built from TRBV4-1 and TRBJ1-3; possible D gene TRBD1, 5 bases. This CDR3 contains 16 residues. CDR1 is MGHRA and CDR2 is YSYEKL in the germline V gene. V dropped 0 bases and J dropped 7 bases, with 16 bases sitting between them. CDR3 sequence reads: CASSQDRSRDWNTIYF. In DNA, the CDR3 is TGCGCCAGCAGCCAAGATAGAAGTAGGGACTGGAACACCATATATTTT.

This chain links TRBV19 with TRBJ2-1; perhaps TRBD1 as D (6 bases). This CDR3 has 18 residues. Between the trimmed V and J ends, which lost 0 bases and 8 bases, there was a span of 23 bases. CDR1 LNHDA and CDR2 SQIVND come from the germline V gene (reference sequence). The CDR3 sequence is CASSIDWGPGSLRDEQFF. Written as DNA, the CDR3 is TGTGCCAGTAGTATAGATTGGGGGCCAGGGAGCCTCCGCGATGAGCAGTTCTTC.

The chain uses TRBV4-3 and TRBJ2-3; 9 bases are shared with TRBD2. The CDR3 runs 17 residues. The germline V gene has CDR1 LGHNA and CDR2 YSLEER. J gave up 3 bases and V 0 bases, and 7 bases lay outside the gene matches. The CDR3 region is CASSQDGAGGLTDTQYF. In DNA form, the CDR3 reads TGCGCCAGCAGCCAAGATGGCGCGGGGGGGCTGACAGATACGCAGTATTTT.

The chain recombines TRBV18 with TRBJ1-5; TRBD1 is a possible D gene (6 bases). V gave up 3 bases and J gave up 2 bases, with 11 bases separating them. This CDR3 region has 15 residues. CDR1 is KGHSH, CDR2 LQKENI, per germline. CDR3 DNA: TGTGCCAGCTCACCGCTCGAGGGGGGCAATCAGCCCCAGCATTTT. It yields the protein CASSPLEGGNQPQHF.